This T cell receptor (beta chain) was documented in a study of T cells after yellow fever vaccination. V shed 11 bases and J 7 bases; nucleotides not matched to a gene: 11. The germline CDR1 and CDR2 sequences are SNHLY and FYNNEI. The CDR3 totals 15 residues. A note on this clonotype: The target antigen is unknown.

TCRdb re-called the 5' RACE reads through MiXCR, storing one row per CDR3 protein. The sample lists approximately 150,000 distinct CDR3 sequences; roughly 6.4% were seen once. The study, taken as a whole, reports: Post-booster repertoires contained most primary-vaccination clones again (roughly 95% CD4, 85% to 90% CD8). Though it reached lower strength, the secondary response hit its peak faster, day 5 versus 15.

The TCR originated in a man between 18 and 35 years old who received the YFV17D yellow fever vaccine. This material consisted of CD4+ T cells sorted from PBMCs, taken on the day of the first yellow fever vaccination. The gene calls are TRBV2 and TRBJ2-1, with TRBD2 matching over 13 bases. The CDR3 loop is CAFRLGLAGKNEQFF. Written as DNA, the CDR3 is TGTGCCTTCAGGCTGGGACTAGCGGGGAAGAATGAGCAGTTCTTC. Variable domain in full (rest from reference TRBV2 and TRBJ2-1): EPEVTQTPSHQVTQMGQEVILRCVPISNHLYFYWYRQILGQKVEFLVSFYNNEISEKSEIFDDQFSVERPDGSNFTLKIRSTKLEDSAMYFCAFRLGLAGKNEQFFGPGTRLTVL.